These T cell receptor beta chains were read from a single sample in a study of shared clonotypes between healthy human individuals. The method was immunoSEQ multiplex PCR; TCRdb's version includes in-frame clones alone and lacks a portion of them. Of roughly 2,000,000 clones in the sample, 93% are singletons; the top ten hold under 2%. The sequencing input was naive CD8+ T cells from PBMCs. Every receptor here comes from a man younger than 35 in good health. Some clones in this sample may be carry-over from other donors' samples. Each CDR3 is given with its conserved first and last residue. Fields, in order: D gene, J gene, clone size, V gene, CDR3 protein, CDR3 DNA. D genes are given only for firm matches. Rows give clone size only sometimes, using once, few, many, or a class for an expanded clone.

D: -; J: TRBJ2-7; size: once; V: TRBV11-2; CDR3: CASSLGWGYEQYF; DNA: TGTGCCAGCAGCTTAGGTTGGGGTTACGAGCAGTACTTC
D: TRBD2; J: TRBJ2-1; size: -; V: TRBV4-1; CDR3: CASSQGPSGYNEQFF; DNA: TGCGCCAGCAGCCAAGGCCCTAGCGGATACAATGAGCAGTTCTTC
D: -; J: TRBJ1-5; size: -; V: TRBV27; CDR3: CASSLTVRNSNQPQHF; DNA: TGTGCCAGCAGTTTAACGGTTAGGAATAGCAATCAGCCCCAGCATTTT
D: -; J: TRBJ2-1; size: -; V: TRBV7-3; CDR3: CASSLIGTSYNEQFF; DNA: TGTGCCAGCAGCTTAATAGGGACTTCCTACAATGAGCAGTTCTTC
D: TRBD2; J: TRBJ2-1; size: once; V: TRBV10-3; CDR3: CAISAGLLAEDNEQFF; DNA: TGTGCCATCAGTGCGGGGCTACTAGCGGAGGACAATGAGCAGTTCTTC
D: TRBD1; J: TRBJ1-5; size: once; V: TRBV7-2; CDR3: CASSLAGQGVQPQHF; DNA: TGTGCCAGCAGCTTAGCGGGTCAGGGGGTACAGCCCCAGCATTTT
D: -; J: TRBJ1-2; size: -; V: TRBV6-6; CDR3: CASSYSGAYGYTF; DNA: TGTGCCAGCAGTTACTCAGGGGCTTATGGCTACACCTTC
D: TRBD1; J: TRBJ2-7; size: -; V: TRBV27; CDR3: CASSSGQIYEQYF; DNA: TGTGCCAGCAGTTCGGGACAGATCTACGAGCAGTACTTC
D: -; J: TRBJ1-2; size: -; V: TRBV27; CDR3: CASSPNHLANYGYTF; DNA: TGTGCCAGCAGTCCTAACCATCTTGCTAACTATGGCTACACCTTC
D: -; J: TRBJ2-3; size: -; V: TRBV28; CDR3: CASSPSGNTEWGTQYF; DNA: TGTGCCAGCAGTCCATCCGGAAATACTGAATGGGGTACGCAGTATTTT
D: -; J: TRBJ1-2; size: -; V: TRBV28; CDR3: CASSRPDRGRSNYGYTF; DNA: TGTGCCAGCAGTCGTCCGGATAGGGGTCGGTCTAACTATGGCTACACCTTC
D: TRBD2; J: TRBJ2-7; size: -; V: TRBV7-2; CDR3: CASSLVSGLAGGSYEQYF; DNA: TGTGCCAGCAGCTTAGTTTCCGGACTAGCGGGAGGCTCCTACGAGCAGTACTTC
D: -; J: TRBJ1-1; size: -; V: TRBV6-5; CDR3: CASFPGEGNTEAFF; DNA: TGTGCCAGCTTCCCGGGCGAGGGGAACACTGAAGCTTTCTTT
D: -; J: TRBJ1-2; size: -; V: TRBV28; CDR3: CASSPRTHHYGYTF; DNA: TGTGCCAGCAGTCCTCGGACACACCACTATGGCTACACCTTC
D: -; J: TRBJ2-7; size: -; V: TRBV27; CDR3: CASSSSGNPYEQYF; DNA: TGTGCCAGCAGTTCATCCGGGAATCCCTACGAGCAGTACTTC
D: -; J: TRBJ2-7; size: -; V: TRBV29-1; CDR3: CSVEAGTAGYEQYF; DNA: TGCAGCGTTGAGGCCGGGACAGCGGGATACGAGCAGTACTTC
D: -; J: TRBJ1-4; size: -; V: TRBV9; CDR3: CASSVGGTNEKLFF; DNA: TGTGCCAGCAGCGTAGGGGGTACTAATGAAAAACTGTTTTTT
D: -; J: TRBJ2-7; size: -; V: TRBV4-1; CDR3: CASSQGGTYYEQYF; DNA: TGCGCCAGCAGCCAAGGGGGCACTTATTACGAGCAGTACTTC
D: TRBD1; J: TRBJ2-7; size: -; V: TRBV2; CDR3: CASREDRLPYEQYF; DNA: TGTGCCAGCAGGGAGGACAGGTTACCCTACGAGCAGTACTTC
D: -; J: TRBJ1-1; size: -; V: TRBV9; CDR3: CASSATQGPEAFF; DNA: TGTGCCAGCAGCGCGACGCAGGGGCCTGAAGCTTTCTTT
D: -; J: TRBJ2-6; size: -; V: TRBV2; CDR3: CASSAQSGANVLTF; DNA: TGTGCCAGCAGTGCACAGTCTGGGGCCAACGTCCTGACTTTC
D: -; J: TRBJ2-7; size: -; V: TRBV4-2; CDR3: CASSPTTKSSYEQYF; DNA: TGTGCCAGCAGCCCAACGACAAAAAGCTCCTACGAGCAGTACTTC
D: -; J: TRBJ2-7; size: -; V: TRBV5-1; CDR3: CASSLAERIYEQYF; DNA: TGCGCCAGCAGCTTGGCAGAAAGGATCTACGAGCAGTACTTC
D: -; J: TRBJ1-4; size: -; V: TRBV7-9; CDR3: CASSHGGARLFF; DNA: TGTGCCAGCAGCCACGGGGGGGCTAGGCTGTTTTTT
D: -; J: TRBJ2-1; size: -; V: TRBV7-2; CDR3: CASSSAGSSYNEQFF; DNA: TGTGCCAGCAGCTCCGCAGGGTCTTCCTACAATGAGCAGTTCTTC
D: -; J: TRBJ2-2; size: -; V: TRBV7-9; CDR3: CASSPWRSRPNTGELFF; DNA: TGTGCCAGCAGCCCGTGGCGGTCGAGACCCAACACCGGGGAGCTGTTTTTT
D: -; J: TRBJ1-2; size: -; V: TRBV27; CDR3: CASSLLPGHPLGHGYTF; DNA: TGTGCCAGCAGTTTACTGCCAGGCCACCCCTTGGGGCATGGCTACACCTTC
D: -; J: TRBJ2-2; size: -; V: TRBV14; CDR3: CASSQVSGVGPGELFF; DNA: TGTGCCAGCAGCCAAGTGTCCGGGGTTGGGCCCGGGGAGCTGTTTTTT
D: -; J: TRBJ2-1; size: -; V: TRBV11-3; CDR3: CASSSRSAGEQFF; DNA: TGTGCCAGCAGCTCCCGCAGCGCCGGTGAGCAGTTCTTC
D: -; J: TRBJ2-7; size: -; V: TRBV10-3; CDR3: CAISESSHEQYF; DNA: TGTGCCATCAGTGAGTCTAGCCACGAGCAGTACTTC
D: -; J: TRBJ2-3; size: -; V: TRBV7-8; CDR3: CASGGESTDTQYF; DNA: TGTGCCAGCGGTGGCGAGAGCACAGATACGCAGTATTTT
D: -; J: TRBJ2-2; size: -; V: TRBV7-9; CDR3: CASSTPAPPELFF; DNA: TGTGCCAGCAGCACCCCGGCCCCCCCGGAGCTGTTTTTT
D: TRBD1; J: TRBJ2-4; size: -; V: TRBV2; CDR3: CASSEAVRDRAKNIQYF; DNA: TGTGCCAGCAGTGAAGCGGTCCGGGACAGGGCCAAAAACATTCAGTACTTC
D: TRBD2; J: TRBJ2-7; size: -; V: TRBV11-2; CDR3: CASSLGTSGEYEQYF; DNA: TGTGCCAGCAGCTTAGGGACTAGCGGGGAATACGAGCAGTACTTC
D: TRBD2; J: TRBJ2-7; size: -; V: TRBV5-6; CDR3: CASSYRRENGYEQYF; DNA: TGTGCCAGCAGCTATAGGCGGGAGAACGGCTACGAGCAGTACTTC
D: TRBD2; J: TRBJ2-7; size: -; V: TRBV2; CDR3: CASSESPLAGGPYEQYF; DNA: TGTGCCAGCAGTGAAAGCCCTCTAGCGGGAGGGCCTTACGAGCAGTACTTC
D: TRBD1; J: TRBJ2-7; size: once; V: TRBV7-3; CDR3: CASSLRYGDRDSQQYF; DNA: TGTGCCAGCAGCTTAAGATATGGGGACAGGGATTCCCAGCAGTACTTC
D: TRBD2; J: TRBJ2-1; size: -; V: TRBV27; CDR3: CASSLRLAGFNEQFF; DNA: TGTGCCAGCAGCCTAAGACTAGCGGGCTTCAATGAGCAGTTCTTC
D: -; J: TRBJ2-7; size: -; V: TRBV29-1; CDR3: CSAGHSSSYEQYF; DNA: TGCAGCGCCGGACATTCGAGCTCCTACGAGCAGTACTTC
D: TRBD1; J: TRBJ2-1; size: -; V: TRBV6-4; CDR3: CASSPGQGYNEQFF; DNA: TGTGCCAGCTCTCCGGGACAGGGGTACAATGAGCAGTTCTTC
D: -; J: TRBJ1-1; size: few; V: TRBV10-3; CDR3: CAIRTTGEAFF; DNA: TGTGCCATCAGGACGACAGGTGAAGCTTTCTTT
D: TRBD2; J: TRBJ2-7; size: -; V: TRBV19; CDR3: CASSIGLAGDEQYF; DNA: TGTGCCAGTAGTATCGGACTAGCGGGAGACGAGCAGTACTTC
D: -; J: TRBJ2-7; size: -; V: TRBV28; CDR3: CASSLGGVYEQYF; DNA: TGTGCCAGCAGTTTGGGGGGAGTGTACGAGCAGTACTTC
D: TRBD1; J: TRBJ2-7; size: -; V: TRBV7-8; CDR3: CASSPGGQGAYEQYF; DNA: TGTGCCAGCAGCCCAGGGGGGCAGGGGGCTTACGAGCAGTACTTC